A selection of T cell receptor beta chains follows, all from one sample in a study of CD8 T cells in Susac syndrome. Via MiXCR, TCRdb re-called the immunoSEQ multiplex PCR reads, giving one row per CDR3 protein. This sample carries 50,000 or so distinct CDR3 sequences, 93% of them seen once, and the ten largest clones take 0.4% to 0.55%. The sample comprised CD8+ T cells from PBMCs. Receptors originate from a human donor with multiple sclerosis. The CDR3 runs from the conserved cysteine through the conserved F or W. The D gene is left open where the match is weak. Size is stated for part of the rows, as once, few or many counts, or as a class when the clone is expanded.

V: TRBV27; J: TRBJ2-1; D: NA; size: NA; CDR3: CASTLMGGPFYNEQFF; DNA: TGTGCCAGCACTTTAATGGGCGGGCCCTTCTACAATGAGCAGTTCTTC
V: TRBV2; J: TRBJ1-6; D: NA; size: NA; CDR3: CASSDRGPDANSPLHF; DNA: TGTGCCAGCAGTGACCGGGGTCCGGACGCGAATTCACCCCTCCACTTT
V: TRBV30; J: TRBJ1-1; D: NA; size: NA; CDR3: CAWNRIGTFGATEAFF; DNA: TGTGCCTGGAACCGGATTGGGACATTTGGGGCCACTGAAGCTTTCTTT
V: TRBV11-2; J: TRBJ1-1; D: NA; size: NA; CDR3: CASSRYSTGRTEAFF; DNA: TGTGCCAGCAGCCGTTATTCTACGGGGAGGACTGAAGCTTTCTTT
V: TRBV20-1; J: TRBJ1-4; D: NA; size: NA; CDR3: CSADEVGGNEKLFF; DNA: TGCAGTGCAGATGAGGTCGGGGGGAATGAAAAACTGTTTTTT
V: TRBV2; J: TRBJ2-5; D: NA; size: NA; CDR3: CASRGTKTQYF; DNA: TGTGCCAGCAGGGGGACGAAGACCCAGTACTTC
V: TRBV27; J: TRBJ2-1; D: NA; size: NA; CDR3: CASSLFEGSGNEQFF; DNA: TGTGCCAGCAGTTTATTCGAGGGATCGGGCAATGAGCAGTTCTTC
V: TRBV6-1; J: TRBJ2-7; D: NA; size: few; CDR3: CASAIVGYEQYF; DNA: TGTGCCAGCGCCATCGTGGGCTACGAGCAGTACTTC
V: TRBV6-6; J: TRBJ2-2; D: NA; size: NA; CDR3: CASSFSGAGELFF; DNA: TGTGCCAGCAGTTTCTCGGGCGCCGGGGAGCTGTTTTTT
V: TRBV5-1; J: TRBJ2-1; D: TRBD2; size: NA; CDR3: CASSFGTSGGTGKFF; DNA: TGCGCCAGCAGCTTCGGGACTAGCGGGGGGACGGGGAAGTTCTTC
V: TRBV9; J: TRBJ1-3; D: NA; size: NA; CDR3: CASSVGWAVSGNTIYF; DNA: TGTGCCAGCAGCGTAGGTTGGGCAGTCTCTGGAAACACCATATATTTT
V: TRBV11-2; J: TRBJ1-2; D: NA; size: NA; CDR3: CASSLEVGRNYGYTF; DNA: TGTGCCAGCAGCTTAGAGGTCGGACGCAACTATGGCTACACCTTC
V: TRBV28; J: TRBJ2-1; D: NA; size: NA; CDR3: CASSFRVVEQFF; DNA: TGTGCCAGCAGTTTCAGGGTGGTTGAGCAGTTCTTC
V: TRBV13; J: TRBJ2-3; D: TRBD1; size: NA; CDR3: CASSPQTGANTDTQYF; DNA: TGTGCCAGCAGCCCCCAGACAGGGGCGAACACAGATACGCAGTATTTT
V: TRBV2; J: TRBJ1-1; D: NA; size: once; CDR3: CASSTEAFF; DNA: TGTGCCAGTTCGACTGAAGCTTTCTTT
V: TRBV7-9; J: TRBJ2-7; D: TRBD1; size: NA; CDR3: CASNPQGALAYEQYF; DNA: TGTGCCAGCAACCCTCAGGGGGCGTTGGCCTACGAGCAGTACTTC
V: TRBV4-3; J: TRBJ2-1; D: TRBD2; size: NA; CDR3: CASSQDLNSGGEKDEQFF; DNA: TGCGCCAGCAGCCAAGATTTGAATAGCGGGGGGGAAAAGGATGAGCAGTTCTTC
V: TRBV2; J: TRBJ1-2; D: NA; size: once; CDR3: CASNVGGVNYGYTF; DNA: TGTGCCAGCAACGTTGGGGGGGTCAACTATGGCTACACCTTC
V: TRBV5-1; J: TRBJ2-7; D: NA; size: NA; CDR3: CASSLRGEVDEQYF; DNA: TGCGCCAGCAGCTTGAGAGGGGAAGTCGACGAGCAGTACTTC
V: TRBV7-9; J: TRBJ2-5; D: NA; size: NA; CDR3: CASSLAQGSETQYF; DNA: TGTGCCAGCAGCTTAGCACAGGGTTCAGAGACCCAGTACTTC
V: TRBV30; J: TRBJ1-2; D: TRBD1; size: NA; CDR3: CAWTPGGDGYTF; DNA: TGTGCCTGGACCCCAGGGGGCGATGGCTACACCTTC